This T cell receptor (beta chain) emerged from a study of blood T cells in healthy people across ages. Findings and caveats of the study: CMV status of donors was unknown, possibly confounding expanded clonotype changes. A conclusive naive versus antigen-experienced comparison was prevented by the unsorted PBMCs.

The donors, all healthy, were Caucasians living in Russia, aged 6 to 90. The authors isolated at least 6.5 million PBMCs per sample. This clonotype appeared a few times. Its target is unknown. Then a second PCR, running about 6 to 12 cycles, was carried out with a sample-barcoded 5' primer and a J-beta primer mix. TCRdb processed the 5' RACE reads anew with MiXCR; each CDR3 protein has one entry. Counted here are approximately 2,000,000 distinct CDR3 sequences, about 39% occurring once; the ten biggest clones make up roughly 23%. The CDR3 runs to 12 residues. Germline V gene data show CDR1 as SNHLY and CDR2 as FYNNEI. The V and J ends lost 4 bases and 8 bases respectively, with 11 bases between them.

The TCR comes from a human donor in good health. Sequencing was done on a sample of blood. This rearrangement joins TRBV2 to TRBJ1-2, with D unresolved. The CDR3 loop reads CASSAWGYGYTF. For the CDR3, the DNA is TGTGCCAGCAGTGCTTGGGGTTACGGCTACACCTTC.